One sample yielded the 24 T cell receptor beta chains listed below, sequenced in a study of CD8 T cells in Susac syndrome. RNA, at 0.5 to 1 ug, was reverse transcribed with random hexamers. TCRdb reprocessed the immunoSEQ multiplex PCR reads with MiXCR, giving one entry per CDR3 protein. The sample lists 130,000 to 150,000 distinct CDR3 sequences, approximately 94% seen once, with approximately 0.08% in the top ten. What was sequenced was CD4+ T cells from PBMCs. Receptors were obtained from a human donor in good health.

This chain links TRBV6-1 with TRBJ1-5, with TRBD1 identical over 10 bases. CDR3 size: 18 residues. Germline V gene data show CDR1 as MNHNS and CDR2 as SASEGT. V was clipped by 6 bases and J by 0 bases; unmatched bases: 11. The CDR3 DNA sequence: TGTGCCAGCAGAACCGGGACAGGGGCCCTTTATAGCAATCAGCCCCAGCATTTT. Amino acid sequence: CASRTGTGALYSNQPQHF.

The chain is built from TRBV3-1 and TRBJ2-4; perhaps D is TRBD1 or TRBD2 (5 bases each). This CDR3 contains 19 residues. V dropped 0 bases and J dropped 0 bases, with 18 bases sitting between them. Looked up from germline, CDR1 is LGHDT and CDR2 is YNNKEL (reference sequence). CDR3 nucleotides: TGTGCCAGCAGCCAAGAAGATCTCTGGGGACCACTAGCCAAAAACATTCAGTACTTC. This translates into CASSQEDLWGPLAKNIQYF.

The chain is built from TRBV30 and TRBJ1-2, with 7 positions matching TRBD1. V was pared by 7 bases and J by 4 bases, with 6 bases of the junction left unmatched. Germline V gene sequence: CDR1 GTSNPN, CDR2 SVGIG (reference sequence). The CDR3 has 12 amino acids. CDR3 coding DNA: TGTGCCTTGGGACAGACGTTCTATGGCTACACCTTC. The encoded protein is CALGQTFYGYTF.

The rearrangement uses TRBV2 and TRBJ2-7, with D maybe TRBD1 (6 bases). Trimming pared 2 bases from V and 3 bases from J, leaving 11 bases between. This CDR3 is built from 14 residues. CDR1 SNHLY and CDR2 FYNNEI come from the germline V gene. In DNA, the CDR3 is TGTGCCAGCAGTGAAATGGGGACACTCTACGAGCAGTACTTC. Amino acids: CASSEMGTLYEQYF.

The CDR3 protein is CASSLSEGARDGYTF. In DNA, the CDR3 is TGTGCCAGCAGTTTATCGGAGGGGGCAAGGGATGGCTACACCTTC. The J gene is TRBJ1-2, the V gene TRBV12-3 or TRBV12-4, with 7 bases matching TRBD1. This CDR3 is built from 15 residues. Trimming cost V 2 bases and J 6 bases; bases outside gene matches: 9.

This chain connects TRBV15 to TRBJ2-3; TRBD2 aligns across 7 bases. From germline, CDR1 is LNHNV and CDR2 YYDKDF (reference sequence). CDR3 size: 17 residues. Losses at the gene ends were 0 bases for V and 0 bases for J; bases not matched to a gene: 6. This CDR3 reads CATSRDRRGDSTDTQYF. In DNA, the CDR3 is TGTGCCACCAGCAGAGATCGTCGGGGGGACAGCACAGATACGCAGTATTTT.

CDR3 region: CASSYRQGFTYEQYF. CDR3 DNA: TGTGCCAGCAGCTACAGACAGGGGTTTACCTACGAGCAGTACTTC. The chain uses TRBV7-9 and TRBJ2-7, with TRBD1 identical over 8 bases. This CDR3 is built from 15 residues. Germline-derived CDR1 and CDR2 are SEHNR and FQNEAQ (reference sequence). V dropped 4 bases and J dropped 2; count of bases not matched to a gene: 7. Using reference TRBV7-9 and TRBJ2-7 for the parts outside the CDR3, the full variable domain is DTGVSQNPRHKITKRGQNVTFRCDPISEHNRLYWYRQTLGQGPEFLTYFQNEAQLEKSRLLSDRFSAERPKGSFSTLEIQRTEQGDSAMYLCASSYRQGFTYEQYFGPGTRLTVT.

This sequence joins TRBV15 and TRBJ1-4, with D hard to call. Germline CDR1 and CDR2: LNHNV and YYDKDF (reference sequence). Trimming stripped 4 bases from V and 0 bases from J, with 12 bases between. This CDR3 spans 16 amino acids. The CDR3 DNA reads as TGTGCCACCAGCACACTACACCGCGCAACTAATGAAAAACTGTTTTTT. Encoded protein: CATSTLHRATNEKLFF.

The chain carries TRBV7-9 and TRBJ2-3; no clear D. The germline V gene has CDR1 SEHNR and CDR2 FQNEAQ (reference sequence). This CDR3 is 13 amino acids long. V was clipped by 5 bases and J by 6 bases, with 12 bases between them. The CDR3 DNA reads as TGTGCCAGCAGCACCCTTTCGGCGGATACGCAGTATTTT. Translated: CASSTLSADTQYF.

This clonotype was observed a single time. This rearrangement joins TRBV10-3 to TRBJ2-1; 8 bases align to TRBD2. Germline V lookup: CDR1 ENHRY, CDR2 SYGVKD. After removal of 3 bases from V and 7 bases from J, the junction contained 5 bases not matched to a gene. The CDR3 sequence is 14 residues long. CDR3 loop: CAISESGSRNEQFF. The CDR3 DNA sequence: TGTGCCATCAGTGAAAGCGGGAGTCGGAATGAGCAGTTCTTC.

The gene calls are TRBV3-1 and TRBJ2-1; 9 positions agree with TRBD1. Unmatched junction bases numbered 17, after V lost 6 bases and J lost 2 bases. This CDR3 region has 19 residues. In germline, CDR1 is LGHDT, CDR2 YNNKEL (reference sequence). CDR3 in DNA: TGTGCCAGCAGTCTAAACAGGGGGCGAGGTTTGACCCCCTACAATGAGCAGTTCTTC. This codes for CASSLNRGRGLTPYNEQFF.

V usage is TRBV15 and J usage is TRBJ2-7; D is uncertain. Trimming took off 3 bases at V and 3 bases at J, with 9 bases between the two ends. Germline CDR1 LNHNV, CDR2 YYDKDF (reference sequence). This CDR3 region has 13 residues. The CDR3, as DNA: TGTGCCACCAGCAGTAACACGAACTACGAGCAGTACTTC. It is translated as CATSSNTNYEQYF.

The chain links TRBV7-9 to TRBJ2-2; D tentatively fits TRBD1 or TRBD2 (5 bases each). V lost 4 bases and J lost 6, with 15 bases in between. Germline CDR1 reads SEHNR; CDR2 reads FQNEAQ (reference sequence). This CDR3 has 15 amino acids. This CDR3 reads CASSYSGTMAGELFF. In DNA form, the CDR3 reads TGTGCCAGCAGCTACTCCGGGACCATGGCCGGGGAGCTGTTTTTT.

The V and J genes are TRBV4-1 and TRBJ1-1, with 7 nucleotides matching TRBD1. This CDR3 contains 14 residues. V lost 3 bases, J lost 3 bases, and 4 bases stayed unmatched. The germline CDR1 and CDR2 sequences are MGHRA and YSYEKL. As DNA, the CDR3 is TGCGCCAGCAGCCAGGCAACAGGGGACACTGAAGCTTTCTTT. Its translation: CASSQATGDTEAFF.

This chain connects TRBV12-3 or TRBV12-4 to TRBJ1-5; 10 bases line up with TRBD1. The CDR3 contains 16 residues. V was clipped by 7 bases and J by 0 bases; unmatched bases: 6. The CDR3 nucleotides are TGTGCCAGCATCCTTGGGACAGGGGATAGCAATCAGCCCCAGCATTTT. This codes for CASILGTGDSNQPQHF.

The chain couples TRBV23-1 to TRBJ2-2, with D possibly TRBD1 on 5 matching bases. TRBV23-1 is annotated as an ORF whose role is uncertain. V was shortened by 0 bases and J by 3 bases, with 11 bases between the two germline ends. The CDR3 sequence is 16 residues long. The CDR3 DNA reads TGCGCCAGCAGTCAATCCCACAGGTCGTACACCGGGGAGCTGTTTTTT. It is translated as CASSQSHRSYTGELFF.

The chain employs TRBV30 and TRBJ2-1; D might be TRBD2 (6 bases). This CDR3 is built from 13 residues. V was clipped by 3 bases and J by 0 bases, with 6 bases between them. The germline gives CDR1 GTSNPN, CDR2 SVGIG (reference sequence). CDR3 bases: TGTGCCTGGAGGGGGGGCTCCTACAATGAGCAGTTCTTC. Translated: CAWRGGSYNEQFF.

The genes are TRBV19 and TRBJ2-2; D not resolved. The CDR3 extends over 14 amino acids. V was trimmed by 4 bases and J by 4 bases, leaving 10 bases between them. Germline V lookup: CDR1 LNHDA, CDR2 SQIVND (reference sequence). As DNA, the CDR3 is TGTGCCAGTAGTACCACCACGGGCACCGGGGAGCTGTTTTTT. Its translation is CASSTTTGTGELFF. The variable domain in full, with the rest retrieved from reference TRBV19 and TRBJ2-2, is DGGITQSPKYLFRKEGQNVTLSCEQNLNHDAMYWYRQDPGQGLRLIYYSQIVNDFQKGDIAEGYSVSREKKESFPLTVTSAQKNPTAFYLCASSTTTGTGELFFGEGSRLTVL.

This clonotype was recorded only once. DNA of the CDR3: TGCAGTGCTAGATCGCCAGCGGGAGGATGGGTGCAGTACTTC. Translated: CSARSPAGGWVQYF. This chain links TRBV20-1 with TRBJ2-7; 9 positions match TRBD2. V shed 2 bases and J 9 bases; nucleotides not matched to a gene: 11. CDR3 size: 14 residues. Germline CDR1 and CDR2: DFQATT and SNEGSKA (reference sequence).

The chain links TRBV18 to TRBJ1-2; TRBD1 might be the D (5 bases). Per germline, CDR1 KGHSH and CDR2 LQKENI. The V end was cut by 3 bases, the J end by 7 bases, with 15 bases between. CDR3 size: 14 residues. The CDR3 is CASSPPKTGRGYTF. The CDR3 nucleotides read TGTGCCAGCTCACCTCCCAAAACAGGCCGTGGCTACACCTTC.

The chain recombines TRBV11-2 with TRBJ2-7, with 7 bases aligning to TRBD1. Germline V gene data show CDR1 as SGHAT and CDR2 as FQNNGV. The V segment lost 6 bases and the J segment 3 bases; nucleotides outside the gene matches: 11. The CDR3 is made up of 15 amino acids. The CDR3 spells CASSFSPGTDYEQYF. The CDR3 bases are TGTGCCAGCAGTTTTAGCCCCGGGACAGACTACGAGCAGTACTTC.

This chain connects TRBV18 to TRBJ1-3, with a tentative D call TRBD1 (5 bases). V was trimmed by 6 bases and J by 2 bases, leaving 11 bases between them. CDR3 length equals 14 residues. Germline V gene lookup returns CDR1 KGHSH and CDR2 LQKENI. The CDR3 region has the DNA TGTGCCAGCTCCGCCCAGGGTACTGGAAACACCATATATTTT. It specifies CASSAQGTGNTIYF.

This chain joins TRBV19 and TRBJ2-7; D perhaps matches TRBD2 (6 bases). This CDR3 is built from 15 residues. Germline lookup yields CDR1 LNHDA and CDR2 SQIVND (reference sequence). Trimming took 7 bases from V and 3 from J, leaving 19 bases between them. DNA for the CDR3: TGTGCCAGTATTAATGGACCGGGAGACGTCTACGAGCAGTACTTC. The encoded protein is CASINGPGDVYEQYF.

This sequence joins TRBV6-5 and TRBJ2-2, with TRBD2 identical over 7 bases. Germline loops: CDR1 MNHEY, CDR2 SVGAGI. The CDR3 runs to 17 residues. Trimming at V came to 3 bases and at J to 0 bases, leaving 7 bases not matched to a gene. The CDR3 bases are TGTGCCAGCAGTTATCCGGTGGGGGGGACGAACACCGGGGAGCTGTTTTTT. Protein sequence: CASSYPVGGTNTGELFF.